Listed below are T cell receptor beta chains from one sample, sequenced in a study of T cells after yellow fever vaccination. TCRdb re-called the 5' RACE reads with MiXCR, one entry per CDR3 protein. The data show approximately 450,000 distinct CDR3 sequences, with 15% to 20% seen just once and 18% held by the top ten. Material: PBMCs, obtained before the yellow fever booster vaccination. The receptors here all came from a man younger than 35 who received the YFV17D yellow fever vaccine. Each CDR3 is given with its conserved first and last residue. D genes are given only for firm matches. The listing skips clone size in some rows; elsewhere it reads once, few, many or a size class.

TRBD2,-,TRBV5-1,TRBJ2-1,TGCGCCAGCAGCTTGGGACTAGCGGGGAGCCACAATGAGCAGTTCTTC,CASSLGLAGSHNEQFF
-,-,TRBV20-1,TRBJ2-5,TGCAGTGCTTCCCGGGACACCGAACGGGAGACCCAGTACTTC,CSASRDTERETQYF
-,-,TRBV29-1,TRBJ1-2,TGCAGCGTGGGGGGGGCCATCCCCTATGGCTACACCTTC,CSVGGAIPYGYTF
-,once,TRBV4-2,TRBJ1-2,TGTGCCAGCAGCCCGGAACCGGGGACCTATGGCTACACCTTC,CASSPEPGTYGYTF
-,-,TRBV20-1,TRBJ2-4,TGCAGTGCTAGATCTTTAATGGCAGGGCTAGCCAAAAACATTCAGTACTTC,CSARSLMAGLAKNIQYF
-,many,TRBV20-1,TRBJ2-1,TGCAGTGCCGCAGGGACCCTCTACAATGAGCAGTTCTTC,CSAAGTLYNEQFF
-,many,TRBV12-3/TRBV12-4,TRBJ1-1,TGTGCCAGCAGCAAAGGCGTGAACACTGAAGCTTTCTTT,CASSKGVNTEAFF
-,few,TRBV7-9,TRBJ1-1,TGTGCCAGCAGGCGGCAGACTGAAGCTTTCTTT,CASRRQTEAFF
TRBD2,few,TRBV4-3,TRBJ2-3,TGCGCCAGCAGCCCCAGGACTAGAGATACGCAGTATTTT,CASSPRTRDTQYF
-,-,TRBV12-3/TRBV12-4,TRBJ2-5,TGTGCCAGCAGTTTTGATGGGTCGAGAGAGACCCAGTACTTC,CASSFDGSRETQYF
-,few,TRBV20-1,TRBJ1-5,TGCAGTGCTAGAGATGATGGCCAGGGCCTAAATCAGCCCCAGCATTTT,CSARDDGQGLNQPQHF
-,many,TRBV24-1,TRBJ2-1,TGTGCCACCGGGTCCCGGCGCAATGAGCAGTTCTTC,CATGSRRNEQFF
TRBD2,few,TRBV18,TRBJ2-2,TGTGCCAGCTCTCCTCGACTAGCGGGGGCCAACACCGGGGAGCTGTTTTTT,CASSPRLAGANTGELFF
-,few,TRBV10-2,TRBJ2-2,TGCGCCAGCAGTGATGTTTTCAGGGTTAACCGCCAGACCGGGGAGCTGTTTTTT,CASSDVFRVNRQTGELFF
-,-,TRBV12-3/TRBV12-4,TRBJ2-3,TGTGCCAGCAGTTTTCGGGCCCCGGTCGCGGATACGCAGTATTTT,CASSFRAPVADTQYF
-,-,TRBV6-2/TRBV6-3,TRBJ2-5,TGTGCCAGCAGTACAGACGGGGGGCTGGAGACCCAGTACTTC,CASSTDGGLETQYF
-,few,TRBV29-1,TRBJ2-7,TGCAGCGTTGGGGCATCTGACTACGAGCAGTACTTC,CSVGASDYEQYF
TRBD1,few,TRBV7-9,TRBJ1-6,TGTGCCAGCAGCTCCACAGGGGAAGGCGATGCACCCCTCCACTTT,CASSSTGEGDAPLHF
TRBD2,many,TRBV7-2,TRBJ2-1,TGTGCCAGCAGCTTAAATAGCGGGGCCTACAATGAGCAGTTCTTC,CASSLNSGAYNEQFF
-,many,TRBV29-1,TRBJ2-7,TGCAGCGTTGAAACTAGGGATTACGAGCAGTACTTC,CSVETRDYEQYF
-,-,TRBV12-3/TRBV12-4,TRBJ1-1,TGTGCCAGCAGTTTAAGGGAGACGGTCTTT,CASSLRETVF
-,-,TRBV4-3,TRBJ1-3,TGCGCCAGCAGCCAAGGTGGGGATATCACCGGAAACACCATATATTTT,CASSQGGDITGNTIYF
TRBD1,few,TRBV6-2/TRBV6-3,TRBJ2-1,TGTGCCAGCAGTCAAGGACAGGGGCAGTTCTTC,CASSQGQGQFF
-,few,TRBV20-1,TRBJ2-3,TGCAGTGCTAGAGGTCGGACTGCCACAGATACGCAGTATTTT,CSARGRTATDTQYF
TRBD1,few,TRBV27,TRBJ1-2,TGTGCCAGCAGCGGGACAGCCCTTCATGGCTACACCTTC,CASSGTALHGYTF
-,-,TRBV5-1,TRBJ1-1,TGCGCCAGCAGCCTGGGACCTCAGAGGGAAGCTTTCTTT,CASSLGPQREAFF
TRBD2,-,TRBV6-2/TRBV6-3,TRBJ2-7,TGTGCCAGCACTCCCGGGACTAGCGACGAGCAGTACTTC,CASTPGTSDEQYF
-,-,TRBV27,TRBJ2-7,TGTGCCAGCAGCAACGCGGTGGGTTACGAGCAGTACTTC,CASSNAVGYEQYF
TRBD1,-,TRBV7-9,TRBJ2-7,TGTGCCAGCAGCTTTCCCGGTCGGCAGGGGGCCCACGAGCAGTACTTC,CASSFPGRQGAHEQYF
TRBD2,few,TRBV27,TRBJ2-1,TGTGCCAGCCTCTTTGTAGCGGGGGCCTACAATGAGCAGTTCTTC,CASLFVAGAYNEQFF
TRBD1,few,TRBV4-1,TRBJ2-1,TGCGCCAGCAGCCAATACAGGGGCCCCTACAATGAGCAGTTCTTC,CASSQYRGPYNEQFF
TRBD1,many,TRBV7-2,TRBJ2-7,TGTGCCAGCAGCTTAGTGGGGGCCACAGGGGGCGAGCAGTACTTC,CASSLVGATGGEQYF
-,many,TRBV6-1,TRBJ2-5,TGTGCCAGCAGTGAACGGTACCAAGAGACCCAGTACTTC,CASSERYQETQYF
-,-,TRBV10-3,TRBJ2-7,TGTGCCATCAGTGAAGGGGGATTCTCCTACGAGCAGTACTTC,CAISEGGFSYEQYF
-,-,TRBV7-2,TRBJ2-7,TGTGCCAGCAGCTCAGGACGGGACTACGAGCAGTACTTC,CASSSGRDYEQYF
-,few,TRBV15,TRBJ1-1,TGTGCCACCAGCCGGACCGGCGCTGAAGCTTTCTTT,CATSRTGAEAFF
TRBD2,few,TRBV29-1,TRBJ2-2,TGCAGCGTTCAACTAGCGGGGGGATTTATGGGGGAGCTGTTTTTT,CSVQLAGGFMGELFF
TRBD1,few,TRBV5-4,TRBJ2-3,TGTGCCAGCGGGACAGGGTACACAGATACGCAGTATTTT,CASGTGYTDTQYF
TRBD1,few,TRBV12-3/TRBV12-4,TRBJ1-2,TGTGCCAGCAGCAACAGGGGAAACGGCGGCTACACCTTC,CASSNRGNGGYTF